This T cell receptor (beta chain) is from a study of T cell changes during pregnancy in multiple sclerosis. Assay used: immunoSEQ multiplex PCR; TCRdb lists only in-frame clones, some missing. The sample shows around 46,000 clones, 80% to 90% of them seen only once. V was trimmed by 5 bases and J by 5 bases, leaving 14 bases between them. Germline assignment: CDR1 MNHEY and CDR2 SMNVEV (reference sequence). The CDR3 covers 14 residues. This specimen was CD8+ T cells from peripheral blood mononuclear cells, taken in the second trimester of pregnancy. The J gene is TRBJ2-3, the V gene TRBV27, with D possibly TRBD2 on 6 matching bases. This TCR came from a female donor with multiple sclerosis, enrolled in a pregnancy study. The DNA for the CDR3 is TGTGCCAGCAGTCTACTCTCAGCGGGAGATACGCAGTATTTT. Translation: CASSLLSAGDTQYF.